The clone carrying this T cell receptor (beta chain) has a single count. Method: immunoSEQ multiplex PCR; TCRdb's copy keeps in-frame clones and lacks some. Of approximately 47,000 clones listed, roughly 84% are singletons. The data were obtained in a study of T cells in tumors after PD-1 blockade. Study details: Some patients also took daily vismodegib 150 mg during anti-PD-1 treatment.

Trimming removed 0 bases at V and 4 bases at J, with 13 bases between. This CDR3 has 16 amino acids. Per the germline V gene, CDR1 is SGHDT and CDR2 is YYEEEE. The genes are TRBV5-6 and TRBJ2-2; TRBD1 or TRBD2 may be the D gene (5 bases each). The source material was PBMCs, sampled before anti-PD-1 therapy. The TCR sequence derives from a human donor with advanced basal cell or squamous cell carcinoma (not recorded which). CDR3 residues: CASSLAARGVTGELFF. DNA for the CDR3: TGTGCCAGCAGCTTGGCCGCTAGGGGAGTCACCGGGGAGCTGTTTTTT.